The present TCR beta chain was sequenced within a study of T-cell memory formation after mild COVID-19. Study details: Most TCR clusters belonged to a single donor.

Using its own MiXCR run on the 5' RACE reads, TCRdb lists one record per CDR3 protein. The sample consists of 550,000 to 600,000 distinct CDR3 sequences, approximately 15% of them appearing once. V lost 2 bases and J 0 bases, leaving 4 bases between the germline ends. Germline loops: CDR1 MGHDK, CDR2 SYGVNS. The CDR3 contains 13 residues. This clonotype was seen a handful of times. Antigen specificity is unknown. Study-wide results and limits: Contracting clones localized mainly to CM and EM when CD4+ and mainly to EMRA when CD8+.

The chain carries TRBV25-1 and TRBJ1-1; D is ambiguous. The sample taken for sequencing was PBMCs or a T cell subset sorted from them (not recorded which). The clonotype originates from an adult woman who had mild COVID-19 (a few samples of this study predate the infection). Cell type and time point are not known. The CDR3 is CASSEHMNTEAFF. In DNA, the CDR3 is TGTGCCAGCAGTGAACATATGAACACTGAAGCTTTCTTT.